The next 27 T cell receptor beta chains were all read from a single sample in a study of blood T cells in healthy people across ages. Primed by a sample-barcoded 5' primer and a J-beta primer mix, a second PCR proceeded for roughly 6 to 12 cycles. One entry per CDR3 protein results from TCRdb running MiXCR on the 5' RACE reads. This sample has about 1 million distinct CDR3 sequences, with 35% to 50% found just once. The sample comprised blood. The receptors come from a woman in her sixties in good health.

This clonotype was counted between two and nine times. This chain joins TRBV7-6 and TRBJ2-1; a possible D gene is TRBD2 (5 bases). The V end lost 1 base, the J end lost 0 bases, and 16 bases lay between the germline ends. This CDR3 has 18 residues. Germline CDR1 reads SGHVS; CDR2 reads FNYEAQ. CDR3 DNA sequence: TGTGCCAGCAGCTTAGTTTCTAGCCTAGGGAGCTCCTACAATGAGCAGTTCTTC. Protein: CASSLVSSLGSSYNEQFF.

This clonotype turned up a few times. The chain uses TRBV7-8 and TRBJ1-2, with unresolved D. Germline V gene lookup returns CDR1 SGHVS and CDR2 FQNEAQ. The CDR3 spans 15 residues. Deletions cut 1 base from V and 0 bases from J, with 9 bases between. The CDR3 coding sequence is TGTGCCAGCAGCTTAGAGGTCACAGCTAACTATGGCTACACCTTC. This sequence encodes CASSLEVTANYGYTF.

The V call is TRBV27, the J call TRBJ1-1; D unclear. Per the germline V gene, CDR1 is MNHEY and CDR2 is SMNVEV (reference sequence). The CDR3 spans 14 residues. Deletions cut 0 bases from V and 1 base from J, with 6 bases between. CDR3 in amino acids: CASSLSHRNTEAFF. The CDR3 nucleotides read TGTGCCAGCAGTTTATCCCACAGGAACACTGAAGCTTTCTTT.

V gene TRBV7-2 combines with J gene TRBJ2-3, with TRBD2 matching over 7 bases. The CDR3 length is 18 residues. The V gene's germline CDR1 is SGHTA and CDR2 FQGNSA. Trimming took 2 bases from V and 3 from J; bases not matched to a gene: 14. This CDR3 reads CASSLREASGWGTDTQYF. The CDR3 DNA follows: TGTGCCAGCAGCTTAAGGGAAGCTAGCGGATGGGGGACAGATACGCAGTATTTT.

This clonotype was detected only once. The chain is built from TRBV15 and TRBJ1-5, with no clear D. Germline V CDR1 and CDR2: LNHNV, YYDKDF (reference sequence). This CDR3 spans 15 amino acids. The V and J ends lost 0 bases and 6 bases respectively, with 12 bases between them. For the CDR3, the DNA is TGTGCCACCAGCAGAGATCGGGTCAAGGGTCAGCCCCAGCATTTT. This encodes CATSRDRVKGQPQHF. The whole variable domain, remainder taken from reference TRBV15 and TRBJ1-5, is DAMVIQNPRYQVTQFGKPVTLSCSQTLNHNVMYWYQQKSSQAPKLLFHYYDKDFNNEADTPDNFQSRRPNTSFCFLDIRSPGLGDTAMYLCATSRDRVKGQPQHFGDGTRLSIL.

A note on this clonotype: One end of the junction fails to match germline, which may point to a read error. The V call is TRBV20-1, the J call TRBJ2-1; D is uncertain. From germline, CDR1 is DFQATT and CDR2 SNEGSKA (reference sequence). This CDR3 region has 10 residues. This chain's CDR3 is CSAIRNEQFF. The CDR3 DNA reads TGCAGTGCTATAAGGAATGAACAGTTCTTC.

A note on this clonotype: One end of the junction fails to match germline, which may point to a read error. The chain links TRBV11-1 to TRBJ2-5, with TRBD1 matching over 8 bases. Per the germline V gene, CDR1 is SGHAT and CDR2 is FQDESV (reference sequence). The CDR3 is 14 amino acids. The CDR3 nucleotides read TGTGCCAGCAGCTTAAGACAGGGGAAGGAGACCCGGTACTTC. Encoded protein: CASSLRQGKETRYF.

The V call is TRBV29-1, the J call TRBJ2-7; 7 bases are a match to TRBD1. Germline-derived CDR1 and CDR2 are SQVTM and ANQGSEA. V was clipped by 8 bases and J by 2 bases; unmatched bases: 6. CDR3 size: 12 residues. CDR3 DNA: TGCAGCTTCCGACAGGGCCCCTACGAGCAGTACTTC. This codes for CSFRQGPYEQYF.

The rearrangement uses TRBV20-1 and TRBJ2-3; 7 bases map to TRBD2. The ends lost 3 bases at V and 2 bases at J; junction bases unmatched: 2. Germline CDR1 is DFQATT and CDR2 is SNEGSKA (reference sequence). This CDR3 spans 13 amino acids. The CDR3 nucleotides are TGCAGTGCTAGCGCGGGAGTCACAGATACGCAGTATTTT. It yields the protein CSASAGVTDTQYF.

The rearrangement joins TRBV20-1 to TRBJ1-4; 10 bases are a match to TRBD1. Germline CDR1 DFQATT, CDR2 SNEGSKA (reference sequence). The CDR3 is made up of 13 amino acids. V trimming: 6 bases; J trimming: 5 bases; junction bases outside the gene matches: 3. The CDR3 DNA reads TGCAGTGCCTGGACAGGGGGAAATGAAAAACTGTTTTTT. It specifies CSAWTGGNEKLFF.

Worth noting for this clonotype: One end of the junction varies from germline; a read error may be responsible. The rearrangement links TRBV5-1 to TRBJ2-3, with D hard to call. The CDR3 spans 15 residues. Germline lookup yields CDR1 SGHRS and CDR2 YFSETQ. The CDR3 sequence: CASSLVASPTDTQYF. In nucleotides, the CDR3 is TGTGCCAGCAGTTTAGTAGCATCTCCCACAGATACGCAGTATTTT.

The gene calls are TRBV28 and TRBJ1-1; the D gene is possibly TRBD1 (5 bases). CDR1 and CDR2 (germline): MDHEN, SYDVKM. This CDR3 has 14 amino acids. V was clipped by 3 bases and J by 5 bases, with 13 bases between them. The CDR3 region is CASSFIQGGTEAFF. CDR3 DNA sequence: TGTGCCAGCAGTTTCATCCAGGGAGGAACTGAAGCTTTCTTT.

This clonotype was seen only a few times. The chain uses TRBV12-3 or TRBV12-4 and TRBJ2-3; D may be TRBD2 (5 bases). V was clipped by 6 bases and J by 4 bases, with 11 bases between them. CDR3 length: 13 amino acids. The CDR3 sequence is CASRNGGPDTQYF. The CDR3 nucleotides are TGTGCCAGCAGAAACGGCGGGCCAGATACGCAGTATTTT.

This clonotype was observed a handful of times. The chain is built from TRBV24-1 and TRBJ2-1; 8 bases line up with TRBD1. With 3 bases clipped from V and 4 bases from J, the junction kept 7 bases outside the gene matches. CDR3 length equals 16 residues. Germline-derived CDR1 and CDR2 are KGHDR and SFDVKD. CDR3 amino acids: CATSDPDRGRYNEQFF. The CDR3 nucleotides read TGTGCCACCAGTGATCCAGACAGGGGCCGTTACAATGAGCAGTTCTTC.

This clonotype has a single count. A much larger clone is a single base away; this may be a read error. The chain recombines TRBV7-8 with TRBJ2-4; no definite D call. Germline assignment: CDR1 SGHVS and CDR2 FQNEAQ. This CDR3 is 12 amino acids long. CDR3 in DNA: TGTGCCAGCGGCTTGTGGGAAAACATTCAGTACTTC. Translating gives CASGLWENIQYF.

The chain employs TRBV5-1 and TRBJ2-4; 8 bases align to TRBD1. V trimming: 4 bases; J trimming: 9 bases; junction bases outside the gene matches: 9. This CDR3 is built from 14 residues. Germline V CDR1 and CDR2: SGHRS, YFSETQ. CDR3 in amino acids: CASSAPGQEIIQYF. CDR3 DNA: TGCGCCAGCAGCGCGCCGGGACAGGAAATCATTCAGTACTTC.

This clonotype was seen a handful of times. V and J are TRBV10-3 and TRBJ2-1, with a possible D match to TRBD2 (6 bases). This CDR3 is 13 amino acids long. V was clipped by 3 bases and J by 9 bases, with 12 bases between them. Germline-derived CDR1 and CDR2 are ENHRY and SYGVKD. CDR3 in amino acids: CAISEGHSGEQFF. CDR3 bases: TGTGCCATCAGTGAAGGTCATAGCGGTGAGCAGTTCTTC.

CDR3 bases: TGCAGTGGACTAGCGGGTCCTTTTGAGCAGTTCTTC. Amino acid sequence: CSGLAGPFEQFF. The V call is TRBV20-1, the J call TRBJ2-1; 10 positions agree with TRBD2. Germline V gives CDR1 DFQATT, CDR2 SNEGSKA (reference sequence). V shed 7 bases and J 9 bases; nucleotides not matched to a gene: 6. CDR3 length equals 12 residues.

This clonotype was observed many times. The CDR3 loop reads CASSAPPSVTQYF. In DNA, the CDR3 is TGTGCCAGCAGCGCTCCCCCCTCCGTTACGCAGTATTTT. The chain uses TRBV7-2 and TRBJ2-3; D is uncertain. Germline V gene sequence: CDR1 SGHTA, CDR2 FQGNSA. The ends were cut back, 5 bases at V and 8 bases at J, with 14 bases in the middle. CDR3 size: 13 residues.

This clonotype turned up a few times. The chain uses TRBV7-8 and TRBJ2-7, with 12 positions matching TRBD1. Per germline, CDR1 SGHVS and CDR2 FQNEAQ. This CDR3 contains 17 residues. The V and J ends lost 3 bases and 5 bases, in that order; junction bases with no gene match: 11. The CDR3 nucleotides read TGTGCCAGCAGCTTCGGGACAGGGGGCGAGTCTTACAACGAGCAGTACTTC. Residues: CASSFGTGGESYNEQYF.

With respect to this clonotype: An end of the junction does not agree with germline; a read error may underlie this. This chain links TRBV5-1 with TRBJ2-1; 12 bases are shared with TRBD2. The germline V gene encodes CDR1 SGHRS and CDR2 YFSETQ. The CDR3 is 18 amino acids. The CDR3 DNA follows: TGCGCCGGCAGCATGGGACTAGCGGGTAAGAGCTCCTACAATGAGCAGTTCTTC. This encodes CAGSMGLAGKSSYNEQFF.

The chain employs TRBV27 and TRBJ2-5, with TRBD1 identical over 8 bases. V shed 7 bases and J 11 bases; nucleotides not matched to a gene: 6. Germline values: CDR1 MNHEY, CDR2 SMNVEV (reference sequence). The CDR3 consists of 11 residues. The CDR3 loop reads CASTGQGTQYF. In DNA, the CDR3 is TGTGCCAGCACCGGACAGGGTACACAGTACTTC.

J is TRBJ2-7 and V is TRBV20-1, with TRBD2 identical over 9 bases. Germline V CDR1 and CDR2: DFQATT, SNEGSKA (reference sequence). The CDR3 extends over 14 amino acids. Unmatched junction bases numbered 2, after V lost 0 bases and J lost 2 bases. The CDR3 spells CSAREGTSPYEQYF. CDR3 coding DNA: TGCAGTGCTAGAGAAGGGACTAGCCCCTACGAGCAGTACTTC.

This clonotype has more than one count but fewer than ten. The V call is TRBV20-1, the J call TRBJ2-7, with 8 bases identical to TRBD1. CDR1 and CDR2 from the germline V gene are DFQATT and SNEGSKA (reference sequence). The ends lost 3 bases at V and 4 bases at J; junction bases unmatched: 11. The CDR3 runs 15 residues. The CDR3 DNA reads TGCAGTGCTAGGGGGGACAGGTCCCCCCTTTACGAGCAGTACTTC. The encoded protein is CSARGDRSPLYEQYF.

The chain uses TRBV27 and TRBJ2-1; 14 bases are a match to TRBD2. CDR3 length: 19 residues. Germline CDR1 and CDR2: MNHEY and SMNVEV (reference sequence). Trimming at V came to 4 bases and at J to 0 bases, leaving 8 bases not matched to a gene. CDR3 DNA sequence: TGTGCCAGCAGTTCCACTCGGACTAGCGGGAGGTTCTCCTACAATGAGCAGTTCTTC. It yields the protein CASSSTRTSGRFSYNEQFF.

This chain connects TRBV28 to TRBJ2-1; 7 nucleotides line up with TRBD2. Germline V CDR1 and CDR2: MDHEN, SYDVKM. V trimming: 2 bases; J trimming: 4 bases; junction bases outside the gene matches: 8. This CDR3 contains 16 residues. The CDR3 loop is CASSLGPGRQYNEQFF. The CDR3, as DNA: TGTGCCAGCAGTTTAGGGCCCGGGAGGCAATACAATGAGCAGTTCTTC.

The chain employs TRBV6-6 and TRBJ2-4; D is unresolved. With the DNA end fitting TRBJ2-5 better, the J assignment may be wrong. The CDR3 runs to 13 residues. CDR1 is MNHNY and CDR2 is SVGAGI in the germline V gene (reference sequence). CDR3 sequence: CASSYSSWETQYF. CDR3 nucleotide sequence: TGTGCCAGCAGTTACTCCAGTTGGGAGACCCAGTACTTC.